The 24 T cell receptor beta chains given below trace back to one sample, sequenced in a study of identical twins. TCRdb ran MiXCR on the 5' RACE reads and lists one entry per CDR3 protein. The data show 300,000 to 400,000 distinct CDR3 sequences, 7% to 9.5% seen once. Sequences were obtained from naive T cells sorted from blood. These receptors came from a woman between 45 and 60 years old in good health.

This clonotype has only a few counts. This chain links TRBV9 with TRBJ2-3; D ambiguous. V was clipped by 5 bases and J by 2 bases, with 12 bases between them. CDR1 and CDR2 (germline): SGDLS, YYNGEE. This CDR3 contains 14 residues. CDR3 coding DNA: TGTGCCAGCAGTGCGATTTCCTCCACAGATACGCAGTATTTT. As protein: CASSAISSTDTQYF.

This clonotype showed up just a few times. The J gene is TRBJ1-6, the V gene TRBV5-1; tentatively, D is TRBD1 (6 bases). Deletions cut 0 bases from V and 6 bases from J, with 10 bases between. CDR3 length: 15 residues. Germline CDR1 reads SGHRS; CDR2 reads YFSETQ. The CDR3 DNA is TGCGCCAGCAGCTTGGGGACAGCGGGTAATTCACCCCTCCACTTT. Encoded protein: CASSLGTAGNSPLHF.

Only a few counts were recorded for this clonotype. The chain has TRBV7-2 and TRBJ2-3; D is undetermined. The V end was cut by 5 bases, the J end by 2 bases, with 11 bases between. The CDR3 covers 14 residues. CDR1 is SGHTA and CDR2 is FQGNSA in the germline V gene. The CDR3 sequence: CASSLRVDTDTQYF. DNA for the CDR3: TGTGCCAGCAGCCTCAGAGTTGACACAGATACGCAGTATTTT.

At least ten counts were recorded for this clonotype. The rearrangement links TRBV5-1 to TRBJ2-3; perhaps TRBD2 as D (6 bases). The V and J ends lost 1 base and 6 bases respectively, with 15 bases between them. CDR3 length equals 15 residues. Germline assignment: CDR1 SGHRS and CDR2 YFSETQ. The chain's CDR3 is CASSLYPSVSDTQYF. The CDR3 DNA sequence: TGCGCCAGCAGCTTGTACCCTAGCGTTTCGGATACGCAGTATTTT.

This clonotype has a handful of counts. The rearrangement uses TRBV23-1 and TRBJ2-1, with unresolved D. TRBV23-1 is assigned to the ORF class and has an uncertain function. Trimming removed 1 base at V and 9 bases at J, with 10 bases between. This CDR3 comprises 13 residues. CDR3 in DNA: TGCGCCAGCAGTCAATTCCTTGTGGGTGAGCAGTTCTTC. The encoded protein is CASSQFLVGEQFF.

The table lists this clonotype with many counts. The V and J genes are TRBV29-1 and TRBJ2-3; maybe TRBD2 (6 bases). Trimming removed 1 base from V and 8 bases from J, with 25 bases in between. Germline CDR1 SQVTM, CDR2 ANQGSEA. The CDR3 is 17 residues long. The CDR3 here is CSVEGSGRRDSWGTQYF. The CDR3 nucleotides read TGCAGCGTTGAAGGGTCAGGTCGGCGGGACTCCTGGGGTACGCAGTATTTT.

The chain couples TRBV11-2 to TRBJ2-7; no clear D. The V end lost 3 bases, the J end lost 1 base, and 7 bases lay between the germline ends. This CDR3 is 13 amino acids long. In germline, CDR1 is SGHAT, CDR2 FQNNGV. The CDR3 sequence is CASSFDGSYEQYF. CDR3 nucleotides: TGTGCCAGCAGCTTCGACGGGTCCTACGAGCAGTACTTC. Combining the CDR3 with reference TRBV11-2 and TRBJ2-7 gives the whole variable domain EAGVAQSPRYKIIEKRQSVAFWCNPISGHATLYWYQQILGQGPKLLIQFQNNGVVDDSQLPKDRFSAERLKGVDSTLKIQPAKLEDSAVYLCASSFDGSYEQYFGPGTRLTVT.

This clonotype was seen only a few times. The chain employs TRBV6-5 and TRBJ2-1; the D gene is possibly TRBD2 (6 bases). This CDR3 spans 15 amino acids. V lost 2 bases to trimming and J lost 7 bases, with 15 bases between them. Germline-derived CDR1 and CDR2 are MNHEY and SVGAGI. The CDR3 DNA reads as TGTGCCAGCAGTTACCTGGCGGGAAGGTCGAATGAGCAGTTCTTC. Translating it yields CASSYLAGRSNEQFF.

The sample holds a few counts of this clonotype. J is TRBJ2-3 and V is TRBV7-2, with TRBD2 identical over 10 bases. V gave up 7 bases and J gave up 5 bases; unmatched junction bases: 6. CDR3 length equals 14 residues. Germline V gene lookup returns CDR1 SGHTA and CDR2 FQGNSA. The CDR3 spells CASKPSGRGDTQYF. In DNA, the CDR3 is TGTGCCAGCAAACCTAGCGGGAGAGGAGATACGCAGTATTTT.

This chain connects TRBV5-1 to TRBJ2-7; perhaps TRBD1 as D (6 bases). The ends were cut back, 0 bases at V and 3 bases at J, with 10 bases in the middle. Germline CDR1 reads SGHRS; CDR2 reads YFSETQ. The CDR3 contains 14 residues. In DNA, the CDR3 is TGCGCCAGCAGCTTGGAGGCAGGGGACTACGAGCAGTACTTC. It codes for CASSLEAGDYEQYF.

In its sample, this clonotype was seen many times. The chain couples TRBV20-1 to TRBJ2-1; 11 bases align to TRBD1. From germline, CDR1 is DFQATT and CDR2 SNEGSKA (reference sequence). The CDR3 sequence is 16 residues long. V lost 4 bases and J lost 3; bases outside the gene matches: 8. The CDR3 loop is CSATGTGGSLYNEQFF. The CDR3 bases are TGCAGTGCTACTGGGACAGGGGGTTCCCTCTACAATGAGCAGTTCTTC.

This clonotype was seen many times. J is TRBJ1-1 and V is TRBV25-1; D not certain. Germline V gene data show CDR1 as MGHDK and CDR2 as SYGVNS. The CDR3 covers 11 residues. With 6 bases removed from V and 6 bases from J, the gap between germline ends came to 8 bases. CDR3 nucleotide sequence: TGTGCCAGCAGAGAAGGGCCTGAAGCTTTCTTT. It codes for CASREGPEAFF.

This clonotype was observed a few times. The chain is built from TRBV7-9 and TRBJ2-3; TRBD2 aligns across 8 bases. The CDR3 is 15 residues long. J was trimmed by 2 bases and V by 4 bases; bases with no gene match: 5. CDR1 SEHNR and CDR2 FQNEAQ come from the germline V gene (reference sequence). In DNA form, the CDR3 reads TGTGCCAGCAGCTCAACTAGCGGACACACAGATACGCAGTATTTT. Protein sequence: CASSSTSGHTDTQYF.

The table lists this clonotype with a few counts. The gene calls are TRBV7-8 and TRBJ1-2; no reliable D call. V was shortened by 1 base and J by 6 bases, with 12 bases between the two germline ends. The CDR3 spans 14 residues. Germline lookup yields CDR1 SGHVS and CDR2 FQNEAQ. The DNA of the CDR3 is TGTGCCAGCAGCTTAGTAGCGCAGTACGATGGCTACACCTTC. It specifies CASSLVAQYDGYTF. The full variable domain, completed using reference TRBV7-8 and TRBJ1-2, is GAGVSQSPRYKVAKRGQDVALRCDPISGHVSLFWYQQALGQGPEFLTYFQNEAQLDKSGLPSDRFFAERPEGSVSTLKIQRTQQEDSAVYLCASSLVAQYDGYTFGSGTRLTVV.

The rearrangement uses TRBV20-1 and TRBJ2-3; 12 positions agree with TRBD2. V was pared by 6 bases and J by 5 bases, with 9 bases of the junction left unmatched. CDR1 and CDR2 from the germline V gene are DFQATT and SNEGSKA (reference sequence). The CDR3 is 15 residues long. CDR3 residues: CSAISSGRGRDTQYF. CDR3 coding DNA: TGCAGTGCCATCTCTAGCGGGAGGGGACGAGATACGCAGTATTTT.

This clonotype was detected many times. The rearrangement uses TRBV20-1 and TRBJ1-1; D is ambiguous. CDR1 is DFQATT, CDR2 SNEGSKA, per germline (reference sequence). The germline V and J ends were trimmed by 5 bases and 7 bases, with 14 bases remaining between them. This CDR3 is built from 12 residues. CDR3 nucleotide sequence: TGCAGTGCTTACGAATCACTTCGTGAAGCTTTCTTT. It specifies CSAYESLREAFF.

This clonotype has only a few counts. The chain employs TRBV7-9 and TRBJ1-2; TRBD1 is a possible D gene (5 bases). Trimming shortened V by 5 bases and J by 7 bases, and 17 bases separated the two germline ends. CDR3 size: 14 residues. CDR1 is SEHNR, CDR2 FQNEAQ, per germline (reference sequence). The CDR3 nucleotides read TGTGCCAGCAGCATAGGGACCAACTCCCCTGGCTACACCTTC. Its protein is CASSIGTNSPGYTF.

On this clonotype: The CDR3 ends on some other residue instead of the conserved phenylalanine or tryptophan, so this is likely a read error. Here the CDR3 DNA reads TGTGCCATCAGGCTGGATAACACAGATACGCAGTATTGT. It translates to CAIRLDNTDTQYC. The chain is built from TRBV10-3 and TRBJ2-3; D not resolved. The CDR3 totals 13 residues. In germline, CDR1 is ENHRY, CDR2 SYGVKD. V was clipped by 6 bases and J by 2 bases, with 9 bases between them.

This clonotype has just a few counts. The rearrangement joins TRBV7-6 to TRBJ2-7; D may be TRBD1 (6 bases). V was cut by 5 bases and J by 6 bases, with 26 bases left in between. The CDR3 length is 17 residues. Germline lookup yields CDR1 SGHVS and CDR2 FNYEAQ. The CDR3 nucleotides are TGTGCCAGCAGCCTTTCGGATCACAGGGTCAGGGCTGGCGAGCAGTACTTC. It is translated as CASSLSDHRVRAGEQYF.

This sequence joins TRBV7-9 and TRBJ2-1; no reliable D call. V was clipped by 4 bases and J by 3 bases, with 10 bases between them. Germline assignment: CDR1 SEHNR and CDR2 FQNEAQ (reference sequence). CDR3 size: 14 residues. CDR3 in amino acids: CASSSRGDYNEQFF. The CDR3, as DNA: TGTGCCAGCAGCTCCCGAGGAGACTACAATGAGCAGTTCTTC.

This clonotype was seen more than once but under ten times. The V call is TRBV20-1, the J call TRBJ2-1; 10 nucleotides match TRBD2. V lost 3 bases to trimming and J lost 4 bases; unmatched junction nucleotides: 6. Germline lookup yields CDR1 DFQATT and CDR2 SNEGSKA (reference sequence). The CDR3 has 15 residues. The CDR3 reads CSARLLAGTYNEQFF. The CDR3 nucleotides are TGCAGTGCTAGGTTACTAGCGGGGACATACAATGAGCAGTTCTTC.

This CDR3 is CASSPRLAGYNEQFF. CDR3 DNA sequence: TGTGCCAGCAGCCCTAGACTAGCGGGATACAATGAGCAGTTCTTC. This chain connects TRBV12-3 or TRBV12-4 to TRBJ2-1; 11 nucleotides match TRBD2. Losses at the gene ends were 6 bases for V and 4 bases for J; bases not matched to a gene: 5. The CDR3 runs to 15 residues.

This clonotype was counted at least ten times. The V and J genes are TRBV5-1 and TRBJ2-4, with 7 positions matching TRBD1. The CDR3 runs to 13 residues. The V and J ends lost 8 bases and 8 bases, in that order; junction bases with no gene match: 10. Germline CDR1 reads SGHRS; CDR2 reads YFSETQ. The CDR3 loop is CASGHGQGDIQYF. Here the CDR3 DNA reads TGCGCCAGTGGTCACGGTCAGGGGGACATTCAGTACTTC.

This clonotype was counted only a few times. The chain combines TRBV7-6 with TRBJ2-7; the D gene is possibly TRBD2 (6 bases). The CDR3 sequence is 13 residues long. Germline V gene sequence: CDR1 SGHVS, CDR2 FNYEAQ. V lost 0 bases and J 5 bases, leaving 8 bases between the germline ends. The CDR3 here is CASSLAEGNEQYF. CDR3 DNA sequence: TGTGCCAGCAGCTTAGCGGAGGGAAACGAGCAGTACTTC.